The 10 T cell receptor beta chains below come from one sample, sequenced in a study of shared clonotypes between healthy human individuals. The protocol was immunoSEQ multiplex PCR, while the TCRdb copy is restricted to in-frame clones and leaves out a portion. The top ten clones hold about a tenth of a sample with fewer than 400,000 clones, roughly 70% of them seen once. The specimen was memory CD4+ T cells sorted from blood. The subset: CD45RA-negative fraction. The receptors originated from a man younger than 40 in good health.

The CDR3 loop is CASTEGDTQYF. CDR3 coding DNA: TGTGCCAGCACGGAGGGGGATACGCAGTATTTT. The gene calls are TRBV2 and TRBJ2-3; D might be TRBD2 (6 bases). Germline V gene sequence: CDR1 SNHLY, CDR2 FYNNEI. The ends were cut back, 7 bases at V and 6 bases at J, with 8 bases in the middle. The CDR3 is 11 amino acids.

This chain joins TRBV13 and TRBJ2-7; weak D call: TRBD1 (6 bases). The CDR3 has 14 amino acids. Germline assignment: CDR1 PRHDT and CDR2 FYEKMQ (reference sequence). V lost 0 bases to trimming and J lost 2 bases, with 8 bases between them. The CDR3 reads CASSLGGAPYEQYF. CDR3 nucleotides: TGTGCCAGCAGCTTAGGGGGGGCCCCCTACGAGCAGTACTTC.

This chain connects TRBV18 to TRBJ1-4; perhaps TRBD1 as D (5 bases). The V end lost 4 bases, the J end lost 7 bases, and 10 bases lay between the germline ends. CDR1 is KGHSH, CDR2 LQKENI, per germline. The CDR3 sequence is 13 residues long. The CDR3 region is CASSRGNGEKLFF. DNA for the CDR3: TGTGCCAGCTCACGGGGGAACGGTGAAAAACTGTTTTTT.

This clone was seen more than once but under ten times. The V call is TRBV11-2, the J call TRBJ1-2; perhaps TRBD1 as D (5 bases). There are 14 residues in the CDR3. Trimming stripped 2 bases from V and 4 bases from J, with 11 bases between. Looked up from germline, CDR1 is SGHAT and CDR2 is FQNNGV. The CDR3 DNA sequence: TGTGCCAGCAGCTTATCGGGGGAGGGCTATGGCTACACCTTC. This translates into CASSLSGEGYGYTF.

The V gene is TRBV5-1, the J gene TRBJ2-3; 7 bases agree with TRBD2. This CDR3 contains 15 residues. V was clipped by 0 bases and J by 4 bases; unmatched bases: 5. Per the germline V gene, CDR1 is SGHRS and CDR2 is YFSETQ. The CDR3 protein is CASSLAGRQADTQYF. CDR3 sequence (DNA): TGCGCCAGCAGCTTGGCCGGGAGGCAAGCAGATACGCAGTATTTT.

CDR3 region: CATSRVRKIEGEQYF. CDR3 nucleotides: TGTGCCACCAGCAGAGTACGGAAGATTGAGGGCGAGCAGTACTTC. This chain connects TRBV15 to TRBJ2-7, with TRBD2 as a possible D gene (5 bases). Trimming removed 1 base from V and 6 bases from J, with 16 bases in between. Germline-derived CDR1 and CDR2 are LNHNV and YYDKDF (reference sequence). This CDR3 contains 15 residues.

This clone is a singleton in its sample. The CDR3 is CASSGRPTHQPQHF. CDR3 in DNA: TGTGCCAGCTCCGGACGGCCGACCCATCAGCCCCAGCATTTT. This sequence joins TRBV6-5 and TRBJ1-5; no reliable D call. CDR3 size: 14 residues. V was cut by 8 bases and J by 5 bases, with 16 bases left in between. Germline CDR1 is MNHEY and CDR2 is SVGAGI.

The chain recombines TRBV7-7 with TRBJ2-7; D possibly corresponds to TRBD2 (5 bases). The V gene lost 2 bases and the J gene lost 5 bases, with 10 bases spanning the gap. Per the germline V gene, CDR1 is SSHAT and CDR2 is FNYEAQ (reference sequence). This CDR3 spans 13 amino acids. The CDR3, as DNA: TGTGCCAGCAGCTTAAGCGGACTTCACGAGCAGTACTTC. Amino acids: CASSLSGLHEQYF.

This clone appeared a single time. The CDR3 region is CSANPTGAQPNHQYF. The CDR3 coding sequence is TGCAGCGCAAATCCTACAGGGGCCCAGCCCAATCACCAGTACTTC. The rearrangement joins TRBV29-1 to TRBJ2-5; 7 bases map to TRBD1. Germline-derived CDR1 and CDR2 are SQVTM and ANQGSEA. V trimming: 7 bases; J trimming: 10 bases; junction bases outside the gene matches: 21. CDR3 length equals 15 residues.

This chain uses TRBV2 with TRBJ2-7; 7 nucleotides match TRBD1. Trimming took 3 bases from V and 3 from J; bases not matched to a gene: 5. The V gene's germline CDR1 is SNHLY and CDR2 FYNNEI. This CDR3 has 14 amino acids. As DNA, the CDR3 is TGTGCCAGCAGTGACAGCCGGACAGGCTACGAGCAGTACTTC. As protein: CASSDSRTGYEQYF. The entire variable domain, with the rest obtained from reference TRBV2 and TRBJ2-7, is as follows: EPEVTQTPSHQVTQMGQEVILRCVPISNHLYFYWYRQILGQKVEFLVSFYNNEISEKSEIFDDQFSVERPDGSNFTLKIRSTKLEDSAMYFCASSDSRTGYEQYFGPGTRLTVT.